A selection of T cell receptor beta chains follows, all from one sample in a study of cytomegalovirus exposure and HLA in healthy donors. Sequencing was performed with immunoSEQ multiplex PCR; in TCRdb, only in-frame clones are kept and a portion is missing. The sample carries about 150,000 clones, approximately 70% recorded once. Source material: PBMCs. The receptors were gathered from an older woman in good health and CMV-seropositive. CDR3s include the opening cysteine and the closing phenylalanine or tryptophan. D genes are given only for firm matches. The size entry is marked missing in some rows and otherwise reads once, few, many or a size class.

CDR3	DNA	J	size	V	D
CASTMGTALDTQYF	TGTGCCAGTACCATGGGGACAGCCCTAGATACGCAGTATTTT	TRBJ2-3	-	TRBV19	TRBD1
CASSPGTTGITEAFF	TGCGCCAGCAGCCCAGGGACTACAGGGATCACTGAAGCTTTCTTT	TRBJ1-1	-	TRBV4-1	-
CASRSTSGANTGELFF	TGTGCCAGCAGATCTACTAGCGGGGCGAACACCGGGGAGCTGTTTTTT	TRBJ2-2	once	TRBV7-3	TRBD2
CASTFSQGGGYEQYF	TGTGCCAGCACCTTTTCACAGGGTGGAGGCTACGAGCAGTACTTC	TRBJ2-7	-	TRBV28	-
CAIKLAENTGELFF	TGTGCCATCAAACTAGCGGAAAACACCGGGGAGCTGTTTTTT	TRBJ2-2	-	TRBV10-3	TRBD2
CASSPGGKVYNEQFF	TGTGCCAGCTCACCAGGCGGGAAGGTCTACAATGAGCAGTTCTTC	TRBJ2-1	-	TRBV18	-
CASSRTENTGELFF	TGTGCCAGCAGCCGAACAGAGAACACCGGGGAGCTGTTTTTT	TRBJ2-2	few	TRBV5-6	-
CASSPGTGHSYEQYF	TGTGCCAGCAGCCCCGGGACAGGGCACTCCTACGAGCAGTACTTC	TRBJ2-7	-	TRBV7-3	TRBD1
CASSPQGFSYEQYF	TGTGCCAGCAGTCCCCAGGGATTCTCCTACGAGCAGTACTTC	TRBJ2-7	-	TRBV6-5	-
CASSLQNRGLYEQYF	TGTGCCAGCAGTCTCCAAAACAGGGGACTCTACGAGCAGTACTTC	TRBJ2-7	once	TRBV6-1	-
CATLDSMNTEAFF	TGTGCCACCCTGGACAGTATGAACACTGAAGCTTTCTTT	TRBJ1-1	few	TRBV28	-
CASSNSGSGDTQYF	TGTGCCAGCAGTAACAGCGGGAGTGGAGATACGCAGTATTTT	TRBJ2-3	-	TRBV7-3	TRBD2
CASSEAGLNTGELFF	TGTGCCAGCAGTGAAGCGGGACTGAACACCGGGGAGCTGTTTTTT	TRBJ2-2	few	TRBV2	-